This T cell receptor beta chain was identified during a study of brain T cells in children with intractable seizures. CDR1 is LGHNT and CDR2 is FRNRAP in the germline V gene. The CDR3 runs to 17 residues. Germline trimming cut 5 bases from V and 8 bases from J; bases unmatched to any gene: 15. Measured with immunoSEQ multiplex PCR; TCRdb has only the in-frame clones, and not every one. The data show roughly 80,000 clones, with about 90% seen just once and approximately 25% held by the top ten. The sequenced cases were selected for having the highest brain T cell transcript signatures. Comments on this clone: Antigen unknown.

Broader study findings: Absence of clones before surgery may stem from lower sequencing depth.

This TCR derives from a girl aged 2-10 years with Rasmussen encephalitis and intractable seizures. The rearrangement links TRBV12-5 to TRBJ2-1; 10 bases align to TRBD2. Sample: peripheral blood, taken at surgery. The CDR3 DNA reads TGTGCTAGTGGTCTGGGGGGGCATCTAGCGGGAGAGGATGAGCAGTTCTTC. It translates to CASGLGGHLAGEDEQFF.